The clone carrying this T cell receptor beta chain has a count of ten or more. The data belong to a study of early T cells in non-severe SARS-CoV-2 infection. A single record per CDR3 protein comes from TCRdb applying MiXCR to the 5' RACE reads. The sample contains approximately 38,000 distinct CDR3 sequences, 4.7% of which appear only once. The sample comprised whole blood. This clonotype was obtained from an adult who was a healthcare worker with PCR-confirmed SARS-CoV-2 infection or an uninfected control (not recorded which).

In DNA form, the CDR3 reads TGTGCCAGCAGTCAGATAGCGGGGGCATACTACAATGAGCAGTTCTTC. Translated: CASSQIAGAYYNEQFF. The chain uses TRBV6-4 and TRBJ2-1, with 9 nucleotides matching TRBD2. V lost 5 bases and J lost 3; bases outside the gene matches: 8. Germline CDR1 is MRHNA and CDR2 is SNTAGT. The CDR3 is 16 residues long.